This T cell receptor beta chain was obtained from a study of shared clonotypes between healthy human individuals (dated by TCRdb to 2020 to 2021). In the study overall: The cohort comprised a couple of women and a few men aged 18 to 49 years. For each donor, CD4 naive and CD4 memory were each run on three plates, CD8 naive on two plates, and CD8 memory on one plate. Different laboratories and diverse techniques were used to prepare libraries and sequence TCR repertoires, to increase sequencing depth and limit assay-specific biases. To estimate repertoire size and how much clonotypes are shared between individuals, the study performed deep sequencing of blood TCR repertoires from five healthy adults. Leukapheresis yielded between about 0.94 and 9 billion PBMCs per donor. Summary of the overall study and its limitations: Clonotypes shared by all four sorted-subset donors showed higher generation probabilities than non-shared clonotypes. Only blood was sampled, and tissue TCR repertoires likely differ from those in blood. When a handful of donors were compared, the shared fraction of clonotypes was around 5.1% for naive CD4, approximately 3.3% for naive CD8, 2.3% for memory CD4, and 0.3% to 0.5% for memory CD8. Estimated clonotype richness was generally larger for naive than for memory subsets. Pairwise subsampling indicated that sequencing depth was expected to affect the degree of clonotype sharing among donors. Even with the large sequencing depth, rarefaction of the sorted-subset datasets indicated that sequencing was incomplete. The small number of donors limited the genetic and exposure-history diversity represented.

Using the deep immunoSEQ assay, multiplex PCR amplified TCR CDR3 regions from genomic DNA. Extracted genomic DNA from each cell subset was spread evenly across all wells of several immunoSEQ 96-well plates, with each plate serving as a replicate. For sorted subsets, roughly 200 ng of genomic DNA, equivalent to some 30,000 T cell genomes, went into each replicate PCR. Purified libraries were measured with a Qubit 3.0 fluorometer, size-checked on a Bioanalyzer 2100, and measured again with the KAPA Library Quantification kit. A separate single-read 150-cycle Illumina NextSeq 550 flow cell was used to sequence each immunoSEQ 96-well plate. From the authors' description of their analysis: Because the immunoSEQ output included only junctional sequences and no quality scores, the filtering could not be the same as the filtering used for full-length reads. To assign V/J genes and CDR3, sequences were annotated using PyIR, a Python wrapper for IgBLAST v1.9, with IMGT germline references. Reads with weak V/J assignments (E-value above 1e-6), missing CDR3, stop codons, out-of-frame junctions, or ambiguous translated residues were removed. A V3J clonotype was defined by an identical inferred V gene, J gene, and CDR3 amino acid sequence. Percentage overlap between repertoires was calculated by dividing the number of shared unique clonotypes by the size of the smaller repertoire. Richness of each repertoire was evaluated using RTK rarefaction, the Chao1 estimator, and Recon v2.1 estimates of unobserved clonotypes. Generation probabilities for all TCRbeta clonotypes obtained by the gDNA method from a handful of donors were computed using OLGA. In TCRdb, the immuneACCESS table is reduced to in-frame sequences with V and J assigned. These tables do not hold every clone; where another copy was compared, an unresolved V gene accounts for under half, and the others remain unexplained. That table supplies the V and J calls and clone size; D and trimming were determined from the DNA. In all, the sample holds more than 850,000 clones, and approximately 80% of those were seen once. Of the sample, approximately 0.5% falls within the top ten clones.

A note on this clone: No cognate antigen has been identified for it. No much larger clonotype is one base removed from it; base qualities were not supplied.

The donors were healthy, HIV-negative adults with no recently reported acute infections or vaccinations. All donors were Caucasian adults living in Nashville, Tennessee, USA. CD4+ T cells were enriched through magnetic negative selection, after which naive cells were positively selected on CD45RA and the remaining negative fraction served as the memory subset. After blood collection by leukapheresis, PBMCs were isolated using Ficoll-Histopaque density gradient centrifugation and then cryopreserved in the vapor phase of liquid nitrogen. Purity and quantity of every magnetically sorted T cell population were checked by analytical flow cytometry. From each sorted fraction, genomic DNA was isolated and quantified by UV absorbance on a Nanodrop 2000c. Per the germline V gene, MNHEY is the CDR1 and SVGAGI is the CDR2. V is pared back by 2 bases and J by 11 bases, with 16 bases lying between the germline termini. From the cysteine up to the phenylalanine, the CDR3 has a length of 15 residues. Solely the CDR3 DNA is kept, with 45 bases framed from the first base.

This clonotype was sampled from a man younger than 30 in good health. Some clones in this sample may be carry-over from other donors' samples. The chain couples TRBV6-5 to TRBJ1-6; perhaps TRBD1 is the D gene, with 5 bases matching. The sequenced sample consisted of memory CD4+ T cells from PBMCs. The cell subset or site label for this specimen denotes: CD45RA-negative fraction. The sequence in DNA is TGTGCCAGCAGTTACGTAAACGGTAGGGGAGCACCCCTCCACTTT. This sequence encodes CASSYVNGRGAPLHF.